This T cell receptor (beta chain) originates from a study of cytotoxic CD8 clonotypes in ibrutinib-treated CLL. The overall study: Patients attained some 24 partial and 2 complete responses; at median around 63 months, around 15 remained remitted while about twelve progressed.

TCRdb's table, derived via immunoSEQ multiplex PCR, lists solely in-frame clones and lacks some. The table has about 160,000 clones, approximately 77% seen once. Broader study findings: Under therapy, public clonotypes either contracted or stayed stable, and they were uncommon. Baseline values of clonality outstripped age-matched healthy donors and followed circulating CD8+ T-cell counts. Patients with sustained remission and those progressing were sampled at differing times.

As for this clone: Its antigen is undetermined.

Trimming took off 4 bases at V and 1 base at J, with 8 bases between the two ends. The CDR3 is 13 residues long. CDR1 is SGHNT, CDR2 YYREEE, per germline (reference sequence). The chain carries TRBV5-4 and TRBJ1-1; tentatively, D is TRBD1 (6 bases). The receptor comes from a human donor with chronic lymphocytic leukemia. Sequenced here: PBMCs, sampled after 12 months of ibrutinib treatment. This CDR3 reads CASSQGGNTEAFF. In DNA form, the CDR3 reads TGTGCCAGCAGCCAAGGGGGGAACACTGAAGCTTTCTTT.